The 9 T cell receptor beta chains presented below share a single source sample, sequenced in a study of T cell responses to AZD1222 COVID-19 vaccine. Clones were sequenced by immunoSEQ multiplex PCR, and TCRdb holds only the in-frame ones, with some missing. The repertoire includes around 120,000 clones, 92% of them detected once, and 11% to 15% sits in the top ten. The starting material was peripheral blood, obtained on day 0 of AZD1222 vaccination. These receptors all stem from an adult in good health.

The chain employs TRBV6-5 and TRBJ1-3; TRBD1 might be the D (6 bases). The CDR3 runs 15 residues. CDR1 is MNHEY, CDR2 SVGAGI, per germline. V shed 6 bases and J shed 0 bases, with 12 bases lying between them. CDR3 loop: CASSGRGISGNTIYF. The CDR3 nucleotides read TGTGCCAGCAGCGGTAGGGGGATCTCTGGAAACACCATATATTTT.

This rearrangement joins TRBV19 to TRBJ1-2; D gene ambiguous. Between the trimmed V and J ends, which lost 3 bases and 2 bases, there was a span of 10 bases. The CDR3 length is 14 residues. Germline CDR1 is LNHDA and CDR2 is SQIVND (reference sequence). This chain's CDR3 is CASSIQSTNYGYTF. The CDR3 DNA sequence: TGTGCCAGTAGTATCCAGTCAACGAACTATGGCTACACCTTC.

The chain employs TRBV27 and TRBJ1-2; no firm D call. V was cut by 5 bases and J by 0 bases, with 7 bases left in between. Germline V CDR1 and CDR2: MNHEY, SMNVEV (reference sequence). The CDR3 is made up of 13 amino acids. As DNA, the CDR3 is TGTGCCAGCAGTCTCCAACCTAACTATGGCTACACCTTC. Translated, it gives CASSLQPNYGYTF.

The rearrangement uses TRBV5-1 and TRBJ2-5; the D call may be TRBD1 or TRBD2 (5 bases each). Germline V gives CDR1 SGHRS, CDR2 YFSETQ. The CDR3 extends over 13 amino acids. Deletions cut 0 bases from V and 3 bases from J, with 6 bases between. As DNA, the CDR3 is TGCGCCAGCAGCTTGGTGGGGGAAGAGACCCAGTACTTC. Translated, it gives CASSLVGEETQYF.

The rearrangement joins TRBV15 to TRBJ1-2; D possibly corresponds to TRBD1 (6 bases). Germline V gene sequence: CDR1 LNHNV, CDR2 YYDKDF (reference sequence). Between the trimmed V and J ends, which lost 0 bases and 5 bases, there was a span of 13 bases. The CDR3 is made up of 15 amino acids. CDR3 protein: CATSRDINRAYGYTF. Here the CDR3 DNA reads TGTGCCACCAGCAGAGATATTAACAGGGCTTATGGCTACACCTTC.

The rearrangement uses TRBV9 and TRBJ2-1; TRBD2 might be the D (6 bases). The V gene lost 3 bases and the J gene lost 7 bases, with 11 bases spanning the gap. Looked up from germline, CDR1 is SGDLS and CDR2 is YYNGEE. The length of the CDR3 is 13 residues. The CDR3 here is CASSAGRVNEQFF. The CDR3 nucleotides are TGTGCCAGCAGCGCCGGGAGAGTAAATGAGCAGTTCTTC.

The chain combines TRBV10-2 with TRBJ1-5; tentatively, D is TRBD1 (5 bases). With 5 bases removed from V and 2 bases from J, the gap between germline ends came to 7 bases. This CDR3 has 13 residues. Germline loops: CDR1 WSHSY, CDR2 SAAADI. The CDR3 is CASSTGGNQPQHF. The CDR3, as DNA: TGCGCCAGCAGTACGGGGGGCAATCAGCCCCAGCATTTT.

The chain employs TRBV6-2 or TRBV6-3 and TRBJ1-1; D uncertain. Between the trimmed V and J ends, which lost 6 bases and 5 bases, there was a span of 13 bases. This CDR3 has 13 amino acids. CDR1 is MNHEY and CDR2 is SVGEGT in the germline V gene. The CDR3 bases are TGTGCCAGCAGCACCACATCGGGTACTGAAGCTTTCTTT. Translation: CASSTTSGTEAFF.

This clone was seen just once. The chain employs TRBV7-2 and TRBJ1-4, with 12 bases that match TRBD1. Germline V gene lookup returns CDR1 SGHTA and CDR2 FQGNSA. CDR3 length equals 19 residues. J lost 3 bases, V lost 3 bases, and 11 bases had no gene match. The CDR3 DNA follows: TGTGCCAGCAGCTTGCCGGGACAGGGGGCTCGTTTTGCTAATGAAAAACTGTTTTTT. This translates into CASSLPGQGARFANEKLFF.